A selection of T cell receptor beta chains follows, all from one sample in a study of CD8+ T cells in alopecia areata. Sequencing was performed with immunoSEQ multiplex PCR; in TCRdb, only in-frame clones are kept and a portion is missing. The data hold about 290,000 clones, with roughly 60% observed a single time. This sample comprised CD4+ T cells sorted from blood, obtained at week 24, from a patient treated with tofacitinib. These receptors were collected from a human donor with alopecia areata. The CDR3 runs from the conserved cysteine through the conserved F or W. The order of the fields is V gene, CDR3 length, clone size, J gene, CDR3 protein. The listing skips clone size in some rows; elsewhere it reads once, few, many or a size class.

V: TRBV4-3; length: 14; size: NA; J: TRBJ1-2; CDR3: CASSHPGRAYGYTF
V: TRBV10-3; length: 14; size: NA; J: TRBJ1-2; CDR3: CAISEAQDQYGYTF
V: TRBV7-9; length: 14; size: NA; J: TRBJ1-2; CDR3: CASSLGGLDYGYTF
V: TRBV7-2; length: 18; size: few; J: TRBJ2-7; CDR3: CASSGGRNLTRGSYEQYF
V: TRBV2; length: 15; size: NA; J: TRBJ2-3; CDR3: CASLSVRGLTDTQYF
V: TRBV5-1; length: 13; size: NA; J: TRBJ2-5; CDR3: CASKDSHQETQYF
V: TRBV5-1; length: 14; size: NA; J: TRBJ2-3; CDR3: CASSLAVASDTQYF
V: TRBV6-6; length: 12; size: NA; J: TRBJ1-4; CDR3: CASTGPEGKLFF
V: TRBV30; length: 14; size: few; J: TRBJ2-2; CDR3: CAWSVQGQTGELFF
V: TRBV4-3; length: 14; size: NA; J: TRBJ2-2; CDR3: CASQGDLNTGELFF